The clone carrying this TCR beta chain was seen a handful of times. Per the original methods: Amplification of reference gene primers was used by the study to estimate nucleated cell counts. Produced via immunoSEQ multiplex PCR; TCRdb's table is partial and in-frame only. From that table come the V and J calls and clone size; the DNA was used to work out D and trimming. Among about 51,000 clones, 82% were seen once, and the ten largest hold over 12%. The record originates from a study of blood T cell repertoires in COVID-19. Study-wide context: Collection of acute and convalescent COVID-19 samples took place in the United States, Italy and Spain. T cells, B-cell-depleted T cells, or PBMCs provided the cDNA or gDNA that served as material.

The CDR3 length is 15 residues. V lost 3 bases to trimming and J lost 2 bases, with 8 bases between them. Germline CDR1 and CDR2: MGHDK and SYGVNS. V and J are TRBV25-1 and TRBJ1-6, with D possibly being TRBD1 (6 bases). This TCR derives from a human donor with acute or convalescent COVID-19. The donor label of this sample is uncertain. The sequencing sample was made of peripheral blood. The DNA for the CDR3 is TGTGCCAGCAGTGAGCCAGGGGCCTATAATTCACCCCTCCACTTT. Protein product: CASSEPGAYNSPLHF.